This entry features one T cell receptor beta chain sequence. Authors' data handling: Nucleated cell counts were estimated from reference gene primer amplification. The data were produced by immunoSEQ multiplex PCR, yet TCRdb's version contains in-frame clones alone and is incomplete. V and J calls and clone size are as listed in that table; D and trimming were resolved from the DNA. The table records around 110,000 clones, 70% to 90% of them present only once. Germline V gene data show CDR1 as MGHDK and CDR2 as SYGVNS. The CDR3 length is 14 residues. After removal of 5 bases from V and 5 bases from J, the junction contained 7 bases not matched to a gene. This specimen belongs to a study of blood T cell repertoires in COVID-19.

This chain joins TRBV25-1 and TRBJ2-3; 7 nucleotides line up with TRBD2. The sequence derives from a man aged 25-45 years with acute or convalescent COVID-19. The sample consisted of peripheral blood. The CDR3 nucleotides are TGTGCCAGCAGTCCCTCGGGAGGCCAAGATACGCAGTATTTT. Translation: CASSPSGGQDTQYF.